This T cell receptor beta chain was identified in a study of T cells in Graves' hyperthyroidism and ophthalmopathy. TCR beta CDR3 regions were amplified from RNA transcripts. The study used the HTBI primer set for a first-round RT-PCR of the TCR CDR3. One entry per CDR3 protein results from TCRdb running MiXCR on the multiplex PCR reads. The sample shows 600,000 to 650,000 distinct CDR3 sequences, about 16% of them seen only once. This clonotype was counted many times. Looked up from germline, CDR1 is MDHEN and CDR2 is SYDVKM. V dropped 6 bases and J dropped 0; count of bases not matched to a gene: 5. The CDR3 is 17 amino acids.

This rearrangement joins TRBV28 to TRBJ2-6; 10 nucleotides align to TRBD2. This clonotype was obtained from a woman aged 25-40 years with Graves' hyperthyroidism. The sequenced material came from blood. The CDR3, as DNA: TGTGCCAGCAGGACTCGGACTAGCGGCTCTGGGGCCAACGTCCTGACTTTC. Translating it yields CASRTRTSGSGANVLTF.